This T cell receptor beta chain was identified during a study of CD8 T cells in ankylosing spondylitis (dated by TCRdb to 2016 to 2017). General notes on the study: The study set out to find disease-linked TCR variants by profiling T cell receptor beta repertoires in ankylosing spondylitis patients and healthy donors. Peripheral blood was sampled, and synovial fluid was additionally collected from ankylosing spondylitis patients. The full study cohort was made up of 20 to 25 ankylosing spondylitis patients and over 90 healthy donors. General findings and caveats noted by the study authors: The disease-linked clones were reported as significantly enriched in matched synovial fluid samples from ankylosing spondylitis patients. Some of the motif variants had been reported before in the synovial fluid and blood of reactive arthritis patients, a finding that suggests common disease-initiation mechanisms. A CD8+ phenotype was shown by the disease-linked clones, which were found at relatively low frequencies in peripheral blood. Blood from ankylosing spondylitis patients appeared to be characterized by a TCR beta motif made up of seven or eight highly homologous amino acid variants.

This clonotype was detected many times. Which antigen it targets is not known. No base quality values were provided; no much bigger clone lies one nucleotide off. The trim is 2 bases for V and 9 bases for J, with a gap of 9 bases between the germline ends. CDR1 is given as SGHRS and CDR2 as YFSETQ, both from the germline V gene. CDR3 length: 12 amino acids, cysteine to phenylalanine. Just CDR3 DNA is preserved here, 36 bases in frame from base 1. The sample was run on an Illumina HiSeq 2500. Quantitative 5'-RACE with molecular barcodes was used to prepare TCR beta libraries. Turning to the authors' computational methods: Disease-linked TCR variants were identified with a new computational method built on a probabilistic model of VDJ rearrangement. The public sequencing data were trimmed at Q25 with fastp and processed into clonotypes with MiXCR by TCRdb, which kept only in-frame beta chains. Every CDR3 protein is listed once, alongside the most common genes and DNA of its rows. TCRdb's processing, not the authors' own work, is the source of the V and J calls. The sample table lists some 130,000 distinct CDR3 sequences, 12% to 15% of them with a count of one. The ten top clones hold 2.5% to 3% of the sample.

Sequenced sample: blood, either unsorted or a sorted T cell fraction (not recorded which). The chain employs TRBV5-1 and TRBJ2-1, with the D gene call left open. The sequence was obtained from a female donor with ankylosing spondylitis or in good health (not recorded which). CDR3 loop: CASSLRVAEQFF. The DNA reads TGCGCCAGCAGCTTAAGGGTTGCTGAGCAGTTCTTC.